These 15 T cell receptor beta chains originate from one sample sequenced in a study of blood T cell repertoires in COVID-19. Generated by immunoSEQ multiplex PCR, the TCRdb table keeps only in-frame clones and is missing some. This repertoire shows approximately 48,000 clones, 75% to 90% found once; its top ten account for approximately 6.4%. Sequenced: peripheral blood. The receptor set was obtained from a man aged 55 to 70 with acute or convalescent COVID-19.

J is TRBJ2-2 and V is TRBV5-4, with 8 bases that match TRBD2. The trim removed 2 bases at V and 5 bases at J, leaving 8 bases unmatched. CDR1 SGHNT and CDR2 YYREEE come from the germline V gene (reference sequence). This CDR3 has 16 residues. CDR3 nucleotide sequence: TGTGCCAGCAGCTTTGGCGGGAGGAGTGGTACCGGGGAGCTGTTTTTT. This encodes CASSFGGRSGTGELFF. The entire variable domain, with the rest obtained from reference TRBV5-4 and TRBJ2-2, is as follows: ETGVTQSPTHLIKTRGQQVTLRCSSQSGHNTVSWYQQALGQGPQFIFQYYREEENGRGNFPPRFSGLQFPNYSSELNVNALELDDSALYLCASSFGGRSGTGELFFGEGSRLTVL.

This chain uses TRBV6-5 with TRBJ1-5; D possibly corresponds to TRBD1 (5 bases). The CDR3 has 13 residues. V was trimmed by 7 bases and J by 4 bases, leaving 11 bases between them. The germline V gene has CDR1 MNHEY and CDR2 SVGAGI. The chain's CDR3 is CASKGQGNQPQHF. The CDR3, as DNA: TGTGCCAGCAAAGGACAAGGTAATCAGCCCCAGCATTTT.

This chain uses TRBV5-1 with TRBJ1-2; weak D call: TRBD1 (5 bases). V lost 4 bases and J lost 3, with 10 bases in between. CDR3 length: 13 amino acids. Germline V gives CDR1 SGHRS, CDR2 YFSETQ. CDR3 protein: CASSPTGDYGYTF. CDR3 DNA: TGCGCCAGCAGCCCTACAGGAGACTATGGCTACACCTTC. Variable domain in full (rest from reference TRBV5-1 and TRBJ1-2): KAGVTQTPRYLIKTRGQQVTLSCSPISGHRSVSWYQQTPGQGLQFLFEYFSETQRNKGNFPGRFSGRQFSNSRSEMNVSTLELGDSALYLCASSPTGDYGYTFGSGTRLTVV.

The chain uses TRBV9 and TRBJ2-1, with a weak D call TRBD2 (6 bases). This CDR3 region has 15 residues. Trimming took 0 bases from V and 3 from J, leaving 10 bases between them. CDR1 is SGDLS and CDR2 is YYNGEE in the germline V gene. The chain's CDR3 is CASSVGGGYYNEQFF. In DNA form, the CDR3 reads TGTGCCAGCAGCGTAGGTGGGGGGTACTACAATGAGCAGTTCTTC.

This clone was observed a handful of times. The chain joins TRBV2 to TRBJ2-7; D may be TRBD2 (6 bases). This CDR3 has 15 residues. The ends were cut back, 6 bases at V and 7 bases at J, with 22 bases in the middle. The V gene's germline CDR1 is SNHLY and CDR2 FYNNEI. DNA of the CDR3: TGTGCCAGCAGCCGGGTCGTCGGGACTGGCCAGGAGCAGTACTTC. Translated: CASSRVVGTGQEQYF.

Written as DNA, the CDR3 is TGTGCCAGCAGCCCTCCTAGGGGAGGGCCCTACAATGAGCAGTTCTTC. This gives the protein CASSPPRGGPYNEQFF. The chain employs TRBV28 and TRBJ2-1, with 7 bases matching TRBD2. With 6 bases clipped from V and 2 bases from J, the junction kept 10 bases outside the gene matches. Germline CDR1 and CDR2: MDHEN and SYDVKM. CDR3 length: 16 amino acids.

J is TRBJ2-1 and V is TRBV5-1, with TRBD2 identical over 7 bases. The J segment lost 4 bases and the V segment lost 3 bases, leaving 4 bases of the junction unmatched. The CDR3 consists of 14 residues. In germline, CDR1 is SGHRS, CDR2 YFSETQ. The DNA of the CDR3 is TGCGCCAGCAGCTCGCTAGCGGTATACAATGAGCAGTTCTTC. Its protein product is CASSSLAVYNEQFF. The full variable domain, its missing parts supplied by reference TRBV5-1 and TRBJ2-1, is KAGVTQTPRYLIKTRGQQVTLSCSPISGHRSVSWYQQTPGQGLQFLFEYFSETQRNKGNFPGRFSGRQFSNSRSEMNVSTLELGDSALYLCASSSLAVYNEQFFGPGTRLTVL.

The CDR3 DNA is TGTGCCACCAGTGGTACAGGGAGGAACACTGAAGCTTTCTTT. Its translation: CATSGTGRNTEAFF. V and J are TRBV24-1 and TRBJ1-1; D possibly corresponds to TRBD1 (6 bases). The germline gives CDR1 KGHDR, CDR2 SFDVKD. V lost 5 bases and J lost 1, with 10 bases in between. The CDR3 is 14 residues long.

This sequence joins TRBV30 and TRBJ1-5; 8 bases line up with TRBD1. Germline lookup yields CDR1 GTSNPN and CDR2 SVGIG (reference sequence). V dropped 7 bases and J dropped 2; count of bases not matched to a gene: 7. This CDR3 spans 14 amino acids. The CDR3, as DNA: TGTGCCTACCGGACAGGGCTCGGCAATCAGCCCCAGCATTTT. It specifies CAYRTGLGNQPQHF.

The V and J genes are TRBV3-1 (or the pseudogene TRBV3-2) and TRBJ2-3, with 9 bases aligning to TRBD2. CDR3 length equals 17 residues. Trimming at V came to 4 bases and at J to 1 base, leaving 9 bases not matched to a gene. In germline, CDR1 is LGHDT, CDR2 YNNKEL (reference sequence). Here the CDR3 DNA reads TGTGCCAGCAGCCCCCTTGCGGGAGGGCCAGGCACAGATACGCAGTATTTT. Translation gives CASSPLAGGPGTDTQYF.

The CDR3 DNA reads TGTGCCAGCAGCCAAGCGAACCGGGACACTGAAGCTTTCTTT. This encodes CASSQANRDTEAFF. V usage is TRBV14 and J usage is TRBJ1-1; D not certain. There are 14 residues in the CDR3. V lost 1 base to trimming and J lost 3 bases, with 9 bases between them. The germline V gene has CDR1 SGHDN and CDR2 FVKESK.

There are a few counts of this clone. V is TRBV7-2 and J is TRBJ2-7, with D uncertain. The germline V gene encodes CDR1 SGHTA and CDR2 FQGNSA. The V gene lost 2 bases and the J gene lost 3 bases, with 11 bases spanning the gap. The CDR3 is 14 amino acids. The CDR3 here is CASSLFTGGYEQYF. CDR3 nucleotides: TGTGCCAGCAGCTTATTTACCGGCGGCTACGAGCAGTACTTC.

The genes are TRBV10-3 and TRBJ2-7; 16 bases map to TRBD2. The junction had 11 bases not matched to a gene; V was cut back by 8 bases and J by 1 base. Germline V lookup: CDR1 ENHRY, CDR2 SYGVKD. This CDR3 contains 18 residues. CDR3 sequence (DNA): TGTGCCATCGAGGCCACCGGGACTAGCGGGAGGGGTTCCTACGAGCAGTACTTC. Encoded protein: CAIEATGTSGRGSYEQYF.

The chain couples TRBV3-1 (or the pseudogene TRBV3-2) to TRBJ1-1; possible D gene TRBD1, 6 bases. Germline assignment: CDR1 LGHDT and CDR2 YNNKEL (reference sequence). CDR3 length: 16 residues. V shed 0 bases and J shed 1 base, with 12 bases lying between them. The CDR3 sequence: CASSQDLLTGNTEAFF. CDR3 DNA: TGTGCCAGCAGCCAAGACCTCTTGACAGGGAACACTGAAGCTTTCTTT.

The J gene is TRBJ2-1, the V gene TRBV24-1; perhaps TRBD1 as D (5 bases). Germline assignment: CDR1 KGHDR and CDR2 SFDVKD. The V end lost 2 bases, the J end lost 7 bases, and 14 bases lay between the germline ends. The CDR3 contains 15 residues. The CDR3 spells CATSDSSRRVNEQFF. The CDR3, as DNA: TGTGCCACCAGTGATTCATCCCGCAGGGTGAATGAGCAGTTCTTC.